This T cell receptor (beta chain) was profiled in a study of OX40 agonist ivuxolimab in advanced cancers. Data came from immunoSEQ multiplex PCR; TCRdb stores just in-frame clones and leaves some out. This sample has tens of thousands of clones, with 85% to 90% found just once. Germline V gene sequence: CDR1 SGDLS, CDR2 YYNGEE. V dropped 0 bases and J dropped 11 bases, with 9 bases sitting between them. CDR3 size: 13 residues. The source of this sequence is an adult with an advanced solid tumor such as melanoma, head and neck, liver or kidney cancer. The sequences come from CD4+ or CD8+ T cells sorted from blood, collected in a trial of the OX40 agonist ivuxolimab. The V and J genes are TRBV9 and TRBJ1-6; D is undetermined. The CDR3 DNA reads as TGTGCCAGCAGCGTAGGATTCGGTGCACCCCTCCACTTT. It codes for CASSVGFGAPLHF.